This entry describes one T cell receptor (beta chain). The CDR3 length is 15 residues. V shed 6 bases and J shed 6 bases, with 18 bases lying between them. In germline, CDR1 is MDHEN, CDR2 SYDVKM. This sample is drawn from a study of blood T cells in healthy people across ages. Next came a second PCR, run for roughly 6 to 11 cycles, which used a sample-barcoded 5' primer along with a J-beta primer mix. From the 5' RACE reads, TCRdb called clonotypes with MiXCR, one entry per CDR3 protein. Of about 1.1 million distinct CDR3 sequences in the sample, roughly two fifths were seen once. The specimen sequenced was blood. The V gene is TRBV28, the J gene TRBJ1-5; TRBD1 might be the D (6 bases). This receptor was taken from a young man in good health. CDR3 loop: CASRPNPGGFQPQHF. The CDR3 bases are TGTGCCAGCAGACCCAACCCGGGGGGCTTTCAGCCCCAGCATTTT.